These 5 T cell receptor beta chains share one sample of origin, sequenced in a study of early T cells in non-severe SARS-CoV-2 infection. TCRdb reanalysed the 5' RACE reads using MiXCR and keeps one entry per CDR3 protein. The table has roughly 77,000 distinct CDR3 sequences, 9% to 15% seen once; the top ten hold about 4.2%. The sequencing sample was made of whole blood. The receptor set was obtained from an adult who was a healthcare worker with PCR-confirmed SARS-CoV-2 infection or an uninfected control (not recorded which).

The V and J genes are TRBV10-1 and TRBJ2-1, with D unresolved. CDR3 length: 13 residues. Germline loops: CDR1 WNHNN, CDR2 SYGVQD (reference sequence). Trimming removed 3 bases from V and 4 bases from J, with 7 bases in between. CDR3 in amino acids: CASSEVPYNEQFF. The CDR3 DNA sequence: TGCGCCAGCAGTGAAGTCCCATACAATGAGCAGTTCTTC.

This chain joins TRBV7-2 and TRBJ2-5; D is ambiguous. V gave up 1 base and J gave up 5 bases, with 11 bases separating them. There are 14 residues in the CDR3. Germline lookup yields CDR1 SGHTA and CDR2 FQGNSA. Here the CDR3 DNA reads TGTGCCAGCAGCTTAGGGGCTGGGCTGGAGACCCAGTACTTC. Protein: CASSLGAGLETQYF.

This clonotype was observed a handful of times. This chain joins TRBV20-1 and TRBJ2-2, with D uncertain. V lost 2 bases and J lost 2, with 15 bases in between. The germline V gene encodes CDR1 DFQATT and CDR2 SNEGSKA (reference sequence). The CDR3 is 16 residues long. CDR3 nucleotides: TGCAGTGCTAGACTTAGAAACACGGAAAACACCGGGGAGCTGTTTTTT. Protein product: CSARLRNTENTGELFF.

This clonotype appeared a few times. The CDR3 loop reads CASSIAGANEQFF. CDR3 coding DNA: TGCGCCAGCAGTATAGCGGGGGCCAATGAGCAGTTCTTC. The genes are TRBV5-1 and TRBJ2-1, with 9 bases aligning to TRBD2. Per germline, CDR1 SGHRS and CDR2 YFSETQ. The CDR3 has 13 residues. V lost 5 bases to trimming and J lost 6 bases; unmatched junction nucleotides: 3.

V usage is TRBV20-1 and J usage is TRBJ1-2; D is undetermined. Germline V lookup: CDR1 DFQATT, CDR2 SNEGSKA (reference sequence). The CDR3 totals 16 residues. Between the trimmed V and J ends, which lost 0 bases and 0 bases, there was a span of 14 bases. The CDR3 is CSARDFARATNYGYTF. Written as DNA, the CDR3 is TGCAGTGCTAGAGATTTTGCCCGGGCGACTAACTATGGCTACACCTTC.